Listed below are T cell receptor beta chains from one sample, sequenced in a study of blood T cells in healthy people across ages. TCRdb reprocessed the 5' RACE reads with MiXCR, giving one entry per CDR3 protein. The sample yields roughly 730,000 distinct CDR3 sequences, around 50% seen once. The sample was blood. These receptors all come from a man between 40 and 49 years old in good health. CDR3s include the opening cysteine and the closing phenylalanine or tryptophan. The D gene is left open where the match is weak. Clone size is stated in some rows and not others, as once, few, many or a class when expanded.

J gene	V gene	D gene	clone size	CDR3 DNA	CDR3 protein
TRBJ2-6	TRBV20-1	NA	NA	TGCAGTGCCAGTGAAGGGTCCGAGGCCAACGTCCTGACTTTC	CSASEGSEANVLTF
TRBJ1-1	TRBV25-1	NA	NA	TGTGCCAGCAGTGTTGGGGGGGAGAATGAAGCTTTCTTT	CASSVGGENEAFF
TRBJ2-4	TRBV11-1	NA	NA	TGTGCCAGCAGCCTGGCCGCGGACAGAAAAAACATTCAGTACTTC	CASSLAADRKNIQYF
TRBJ1-1	TRBV10-3	NA	NA	TGTGCCATCAGTGGACCCGGAGCGAACACTGAAGCTTTCTTT	CAISGPGANTEAFF
TRBJ2-5	TRBV6-2/TRBV6-3	NA	NA	TGTGCCAGTCGTTATAGACAAGAGACCCAGTACTTC	CASRYRQETQYF
TRBJ2-5	TRBV7-9	NA	NA	TGTGCCAGCAGCCGTAACTCTCGACAGGCCCAAGAGACCCAGTACTTC	CASSRNSRQAQETQYF
TRBJ2-6	TRBV27	NA	NA	TGTGCCAGCAGTTTTAGCGGCTCTGGGGCCAACGTCCTGACTTTC	CASSFSGSGANVLTF
TRBJ1-2	TRBV4-1	TRBD1	NA	TGCGCCAGCAGCCAAGGACAGGGGGTAAACTATGGCTACACCTTC	CASSQGQGVNYGYTF
TRBJ1-2	TRBV28	NA	NA	TGTGCCAGCAGTTTCGAACAGAACTATGGCTACACCTTC	CASSFEQNYGYTF
TRBJ2-7	TRBV6-6	TRBD1	few	TGTGCCAGCAGTAATACGGGACAGGGGAGTTACGAGCAGTACTTC	CASSNTGQGSYEQYF
TRBJ1-1	TRBV7-9	TRBD1	few	TGTGCCAGCAGAATGACAGGGGACTCTGAAGCTTTCTTT	CASRMTGDSEAFF
TRBJ1-2	TRBV30	NA	few	TGTGCCTGGAAAGGAGGCGGCTATGGCTACACCTTC	CAWKGGGYGYTF
TRBJ2-7	TRBV7-9	TRBD2	NA	TGTGCCAGCAGCTTCGCGGACGGGAGGAATCCCGAGCAGTACTTC	CASSFADGRNPEQYF
TRBJ2-7	TRBV10-3	TRBD1	NA	TGTGCCATCAGTGACGGACAGGGGGCGCCTTACGAGCAGTACTTC	CAISDGQGAPYEQYF
TRBJ1-2	TRBV29-1	NA	NA	TGCAGCGTTCGGGATCTTACTACCTATGGCTACACCTTC	CSVRDLTTYGYTF
TRBJ2-7	TRBV27	TRBD2	NA	TGTGCCAGCAGTTTCCGGAGTAGCGGGAGGGCTTACGAGCAGTACTTC	CASSFRSSGRAYEQYF
TRBJ2-5	TRBV4-3	NA	few	TGCGCCAGCAGCCAAGATACGGGAGGTCGTCAGGGGGAGACCCAGTACTTC	CASSQDTGGRQGETQYF
TRBJ2-7	TRBV29-1	NA	once	TGCAGCGTGGGACGGGACTACGAGCAGTACTTC	CSVGRDYEQYF
TRBJ1-2	TRBV20-1	TRBD1	NA	TGCAGTGCTAGGGTTACAGGGGCATGGGGCTACACCTTC	CSARVTGAWGYTF
TRBJ2-5	TRBV9	NA	NA	TGTGCCAGCAGCGTAGCTCCGGGGAAACAAGTGACCCAGTACTTC	CASSVAPGKQVTQYF
TRBJ1-2	TRBV4-3	NA	NA	TGCGCCAGCAGCCAAGATCAGGGAGTGAACTATGGCTACACCTTC	CASSQDQGVNYGYTF
TRBJ2-3	TRBV7-9	NA	NA	TGTGCCAGCAGCGCTCCCGGGATGTACACAGATACGCAGTATTTT	CASSAPGMYTDTQYF